A selection of T cell receptor beta chains follows, all from one sample in a study of CXCR3-negative and CXCR3-positive naive CD8 T cells. TCRdb reanalyzed the 5' RACE reads and collapses them to one entry per CDR3 protein, without DNA. In all, the sample yields about 150,000 distinct CDR3 sequences. Sequenced: naive CXCR3+ CD8+ T cells from blood. These TCRs come from a human donor in good health. Some clones in this sample may be carry-over from other donors' samples. CDR3s include the opening cysteine and the closing phenylalanine or tryptophan.

V gene,J gene,CDR3 protein
TRBV28,TRBJ2-5,CASRPTGSEETQYF
TRBV7-8,TRBJ2-3,CASSLAHSGTTTDTQYF
TRBV20-1,TRBJ1-1,CSANSQGPDWGEAFF
TRBV19,TRBJ1-2,CASSPGRGGYGYTF
TRBV20-1,TRBJ2-3,CSSSGASGSPNTQYF
TRBV10-2,TRBJ2-3,CASGASGAADTQYF
TRBV4-1,TRBJ1-1,CASSQSPGGLNTEAFF
TRBV20-1,TRBJ2-7,CSATGDLFDQYF
TRBV7-2,TRBJ1-5,CASSLFAGVEPQHF
TRBV6-2/TRBV6-3,TRBJ2-7,CASSLSQTESYEQYF
TRBV29-1,TRBJ2-2,CSVEYSGLNTGELFF
TRBV5-1,TRBJ2-7,CASSLLRGTVDEQYF
TRBV7-6,TRBJ2-7,CASSLTLQGIRNEQYF
TRBV15,TRBJ2-2,CATSRDLGNGELFF
TRBV27,TRBJ1-2,CASSPRDRGPLGYTF
TRBV28,TRBJ2-7,CASSLWAGYEQYF
TRBV5-1,TRBJ2-7,CASRGRDSYEQYF
TRBV20-1,TRBJ2-2,CSARDLGFTGELFF
TRBV29-1,TRBJ2-7,CSVAGTSFYEQYF
TRBV6-1,TRBJ1-6,CAGSGPSAYNSPLHF
TRBV12-3/TRBV12-4,TRBJ2-2,CASSLEDIAGELFF
TRBV21-1,TRBJ1-5,CASSKEIRGKSHQPQHF
TRBV7-9,TRBJ1-1,CASSPRDTYTEAFF
TRBV29-1,TRBJ1-1,CSVARGPTEAFF
TRBV29-1,TRBJ2-2,CSVEEDGELFF
TRBV14,TRBJ2-1,CASSPYTQETVWREAFVNEQFF
TRBV6-5,TRBJ1-5,CASSFGPNQPQHF
TRBV7-3,TRBJ2-1,CASSLTGFGNEQFF
TRBV19,TRBJ2-7,CASRQGGDYEQYF
TRBV12-3/TRBV12-4,TRBJ2-7,CASSFRVSYEQYF
TRBV6-5,TRBJ1-5,CASSGQAYLQPQHF
TRBV7-8,TRBJ2-7,CASSLERGRNEF
TRBV5-1,TRBJ2-5,CASSTGWEETQYF
TRBV30,TRBJ1-1,CAWSVSDFLNTEAFF
TRBV28,TRBJ1-5,CASTLTGMGNQPQHF
TRBV27,TRBJ2-7,CASSPQSAYEQYF
TRBV7-9,TRBJ2-1,CASTDGDYNEQFF
TRBV9,TRBJ1-1,CASSVATGPDTEAFF
TRBV12-3/TRBV12-4,TRBJ2-2,CASSTPQGDTGELFF
TRBV5-1,TRBJ1-1,CASSLDRGEDTEAFF
TRBV29-1,TRBJ2-7,CSVEYRGYEQYF
TRBV6-5,TRBJ2-7,CASSPTGEAYEQYF
TRBV5-1,TRBJ2-1,CASSLVDEQFF